The 19 T cell receptor beta chains below come from one sample, sequenced in a study of cytomegalovirus exposure and HLA in healthy donors. The protocol was immunoSEQ multiplex PCR, while the TCRdb copy is restricted to in-frame clones and leaves out a portion. The profile shows 89,000 or so clones, 80% to 95% of them singletons. The sample comprised PBMCs. The receptors shown here come from a woman in her twenties or thirties in good health and CMV-seropositive.

The chain joins TRBV30 to TRBJ1-5; 11 nucleotides align to TRBD1. The CDR3 length is 15 residues. Trimming removed 1 base from V and 3 bases from J; junction bases left unmatched: 2. Germline CDR1 GTSNPN, CDR2 SVGIG (reference sequence). This CDR3 reads CAWSGDRGNNQPQHF. The CDR3 DNA follows: TGTGCCTGGAGTGGGGACAGGGGGAACAATCAGCCCCAGCATTTT.

The chain uses TRBV5-4 and TRBJ2-5; the match to TRBD2 covers 8 bases. V shed 4 bases, J shed 1 base, and the junction held 6 bases outside the gene matches. Per the germline V gene, CDR1 is SGHNT and CDR2 is YYREEE (reference sequence). This CDR3 region has 15 residues. CDR3 amino acids: CASSVTSDRQETQYF. Here the CDR3 DNA reads TGTGCCAGCAGCGTGACTAGCGACCGCCAAGAGACCCAGTACTTC.

The J gene is TRBJ2-7, the V gene TRBV7-2; 8 bases map to TRBD2. The V gene's germline CDR1 is SGHTA and CDR2 FQGNSA. V gave up 1 base and J gave up 1 base; unmatched junction bases: 6. This CDR3 spans 16 amino acids. CDR3 bases: TGTGCCAGCAGCTTAGAAGGGTCTAGCGGGTCCTACGAGCAGTACTTC. This codes for CASSLEGSSGSYEQYF.

The genes are TRBV28 and TRBJ2-2, with TRBD1 matching over 7 bases. The germline V gene has CDR1 MDHEN and CDR2 SYDVKM. V shed 2 bases and J 7 bases; nucleotides not matched to a gene: 7. The CDR3 length is 15 residues. The CDR3 region has the DNA TGTGCCAGCAGTTTAACTTCGGGACAGTACGGGGAGCTGTTTTTT. This gives the protein CASSLTSGQYGELFF.

The V and J genes are TRBV6-5 and TRBJ1-5, with D perhaps TRBD1 (5 bases). The CDR3 sequence is 15 residues long. Germline loops: CDR1 MNHEY, CDR2 SVGAGI. Trimming stripped 0 bases from V and 6 bases from J, with 12 bases between. The CDR3 region has the DNA TGTGCCAGCAGTTACTCGAACGCGGGGCTTCAGCCCCAGCATTTT. Residues: CASSYSNAGLQPQHF.

V and J are TRBV5-5 and TRBJ2-1; 9 positions match TRBD1. This CDR3 is built from 16 residues. Germline V gene lookup returns CDR1 SGHKS and CDR2 YYEKEE (reference sequence). V lost 1 base to trimming and J lost 9 bases; unmatched junction nucleotides: 11. CDR3 sequence reads: CASSLWGTGLGIEQFF. The CDR3 DNA follows: TGTGCCAGCAGCTTGTGGGGGACAGGGCTAGGGATTGAGCAGTTCTTC.

V gene TRBV4-1 combines with J gene TRBJ2-1; 8 positions match TRBD1. This CDR3 is built from 14 residues. CDR1 MGHRA and CDR2 YSYEKL come from the germline V gene. V trimming: 1 base; J trimming: 15 bases; junction bases outside the gene matches: 11. CDR3 protein: CASSQGQGKFHRFF. Here the CDR3 DNA reads TGCGCCAGCAGCCAAGGACAGGGGAAGTTTCATCGGTTCTTC.

With regard to this clone: Germline and junction disagree at one end, which may indicate a read error. Different DNA sequences within this sample yield the same CDR3. J is TRBJ2-1 and V is TRBV2, with 10 bases matching TRBD2. The CDR3 sequence is 15 residues long. Germline lookup yields CDR1 SNHLY and CDR2 FYNNEI. CDR3 nucleotide sequence: TGTGCTAGCAGTGAAGCCAGTCTAGCGGGAGTAGAGCAGTTCTTC. Translation gives CASSEASLAGVEQFF.

The chain recombines TRBV11-2 with TRBJ2-7; 10 bases agree with TRBD1. The CDR3 extends over 19 amino acids. J was trimmed by 6 bases and V by 5 bases; bases with no gene match: 22. CDR1 is SGHAT and CDR2 is FQNNGV in the germline V gene. The CDR3 DNA reads as TGTGCCAGCAGCCAAATTCGACAGGGGGCATCCCCGGCCCACGGCGAGCAGTACTTC. Its translation is CASSQIRQGASPAHGEQYF.

This chain uses TRBV7-3 with TRBJ2-1; TRBD2 matches 9 bases. Germline values: CDR1 SGHTA, CDR2 FQGTGA. The CDR3 runs 16 residues. After removal of 5 bases from V and 4 bases from J, the junction contained 9 bases not matched to a gene. The CDR3 loop is CASSPGGGRAYNEQFF. For the CDR3, the DNA is TGTGCCAGCAGCCCCGGGGGCGGGAGGGCTTACAATGAGCAGTTCTTC.

The genes are TRBV6-5 and TRBJ1-5, with a possible D match to TRBD1 (5 bases). V was trimmed by 5 bases and J by 3 bases, leaving 14 bases between them. Germline values: CDR1 MNHEY, CDR2 SVGAGI. CDR3 size: 15 residues. The CDR3 here is CASSTRGGNNQPQHF. CDR3 in DNA: TGTGCCAGCAGTACGCGGGGGGGGAACAATCAGCCCCAGCATTTT.

V is TRBV7-9 and J is TRBJ1-1; D is perhaps TRBD1 (5 bases). The V gene's germline CDR1 is SEHNR and CDR2 FQNEAQ (reference sequence). V lost 7 bases, J lost 1 base, and 16 bases lay in between. This CDR3 region has 15 residues. The CDR3 DNA is TGTGCCAGCAACCGGGGGGGGTCCAAGAACACTGAAGCTTTCTTT. Amino acid sequence: CASNRGGSKNTEAFF. Using reference TRBV7-9 and TRBJ1-1 for the parts outside the CDR3, the full variable domain is DTGVSQNPRHKITKRGQNVTFRCDPISEHNRLYWYRQTLGQGPEFLTYFQNEAQLEKSRLLSDRFSAERPKGSFSTLEIQRTEQGDSAMYLCASNRGGSKNTEAFFGQGTRLTVV.

This chain uses TRBV27 with TRBJ2-5, with 7 nucleotides matching TRBD2. The CDR3 has 15 residues. Trimming removed 4 bases from V and 4 bases from J; junction bases left unmatched: 9. CDR1 is MNHEY and CDR2 is SMNVEV in the germline V gene (reference sequence). The CDR3 sequence: CASSSPGEGRETQYF. The CDR3 coding sequence is TGTGCCAGCAGTTCCCCGGGGGAGGGTCGAGAGACCCAGTACTTC.

The CDR3 nucleotides read TGTGCCAGCAGTCGTACCCAGATCTACGAGCAGTACTTC. This sequence encodes CASSRTQIYEQYF. This sequence joins TRBV2 and TRBJ2-7, with D uncertain. Germline CDR1 reads SNHLY; CDR2 reads FYNNEI. Trimming removed 5 bases at V and 3 bases at J, with 11 bases between. The CDR3 totals 13 residues. Complete variable domain (other parts from reference TRBV2 and TRBJ2-7): EPEVTQTPSHQVTQMGQEVILRCVPISNHLYFYWYRQILGQKVEFLVSFYNNEISEKSEIFDDQFSVERPDGSNFTLKIRSTKLEDSAMYFCASSRTQIYEQYFGPGTRLTVT.

The rearrangement links TRBV6-5 to TRBJ2-1; TRBD1 is a possible D gene (5 bases). Germline lookup yields CDR1 MNHEY and CDR2 SVGAGI. V dropped 0 bases and J dropped 12 bases, with 18 bases sitting between them. The length of the CDR3 is 15 residues. As DNA, the CDR3 is TGTGCCAGCAGTTACTCTCATGCAGGGAAGTCGGGGCAGTTCTTC. It is translated as CASSYSHAGKSGQFF.

V gene TRBV5-6 combines with J gene TRBJ1-2, with 7 bases fitting TRBD1. CDR1 SGHDT and CDR2 YYEEEE come from the germline V gene. The V gene end was trimmed by 4 bases and the J gene end by 7 bases; junction bases not matched to a gene: 7. The CDR3 loop spans 13 amino acids. For the CDR3, the DNA is TGTGCCAGCAGCCCGGACAGGATTGGTGGCTACACCTTC. It is translated as CASSPDRIGGYTF.

The chain has TRBV6-5 and TRBJ1-1; unclear D gene. V was trimmed by 6 bases and J by 3 bases, leaving 11 bases between them. Germline CDR1 MNHEY, CDR2 SVGAGI. The CDR3 consists of 13 residues. CDR3 sequence: CASSRVLHTEAFF. The CDR3, as DNA: TGTGCCAGCAGCCGGGTGTTACACACTGAAGCTTTCTTT.

The chain is built from TRBV6-1 and TRBJ1-4, with a tentative D call TRBD1 (6 bases). The V end lost 1 base, the J end lost 0 bases, and 12 bases lay between the germline ends. The CDR3 consists of 17 residues. Germline CDR1 MNHNS, CDR2 SASEGT. CDR3 nucleotides: TGTGCCAGCAGTGAAGGGGGAGCAGGGGCAACTAATGAAAAACTGTTTTTT. Translated, it gives CASSEGGAGATNEKLFF.

The rearrangement uses TRBV7-8 and TRBJ2-1; a possible D gene is TRBD1 (6 bases). There are 15 residues in the CDR3. V lost 0 bases and J lost 9, with 15 bases in between. Germline values: CDR1 SGHVS, CDR2 FQNEAQ. As DNA, the CDR3 is TGTGCCAGCAGCTTAGCACCCACAGGGCGCGGTGAGCAGTTCTTC. Protein product: CASSLAPTGRGEQFF.